This T cell receptor beta chain derives from a study of blood T cell repertoires in COVID-19 (TCRdb year 2020). Regarding the complete study: Samples from collaborators originated in the United States, Italy and Spain and spanned both the acute and convalescent phases of COVID-19. The material from the prospective study consisted of cDNA or gDNA derived from T cells, B-cell-depleted T cells, or PBMCs. The dataset comprised deeply sampled blood TCRbeta repertoires from subjects exposed to, actively infected with, or recovered from COVID-19. A freely available public database, intended as a resource for researchers studying the immune response to SARS-CoV-2, is where the repertoires were released. Samples came from the ongoing ImmuneRACE study (first 160 participants) plus 1,254 subjects from 6 global collaborators. A de-identified subject ID, COVID-19 status, age in years and sex were almost always included in the sample metadata. Where available, HLA class I and class II types were taken from metadata supplied by the sample provider and were not determined by assay-based typing. On the study overall, not on this receptor specifically: The quantity of clinical and demographic metadata differed by source and by participant and was supplied without curation.

In the prospective study, participants were roughly 18 to 100 years old, resided in about two dozen geographic areas of the United States, and were enrolled through a virtual design. In the prospective study, participants were assigned to cohorts based on the clinical history participants reported in a screening survey and a study questionnaire. Recovered participants in ImmuneRACE Cohort 3 were defined by two consecutive negative NP/OP PCR tests, clearance by a healthcare professional, or resolution of symptoms. In the prospective study, whole blood, serum and a nasopharyngeal or oropharyngeal swab were collected from each participant by mobile phlebotomists. Additional blood draws and questionnaires over an approximately two-month period could optionally be provided by prospective study participants. Before DNA extraction, blood samples from the prospective study were shipped at room temperature or frozen.

The germline V gene specifies KGHSH as CDR1 and LQKENI as CDR2. Inclusive of the bounding cysteine and phenylalanine, the CDR3 is 14 residues long. Kept here is only the CDR3 DNA, which spans 42 bases and is read in frame from base 1. Compared with germline, V lacks 3 bases and J lacks 6 bases; bases without a gene match: 2. Turning to this clone: Its binding antigen is unknown. No clone much larger than this one lies a single base away; base qualities are absent.

The immunoSEQ Assay, a bias-controlled multiplex PCR, was used to amplify TCRbeta CDR3 regions from genomic DNA. From the authors' description of their analysis: Within the assay, amplification of reference gene primers was used to estimate how many nucleated cells each sample contained. To quantify the absolute abundance of each unique TCRbeta CDR3 rearrangement, sequence reads were collapsed and filtered. Productive Simpson clonality was computed per sample as the square root of Simpson's diversity index over productive rearrangements. The clones in this table, taken by TCRdb from immuneACCESS, are in-frame only. Not every clone is retained; where verified, under half of the shortfall comes from an unresolved V gene, and the cause of the rest is unknown. V, J and clone size are those of that table, while D and trimming were read from the DNA. The sample data list roughly 190,000 clones, and roughly 80% of these were observed just once. Together, the top ten hold about an eighth of the sample.

This TCR was recovered from a man aged 40-49 years who had recovered from COVID-19. Sample: PBMCs or T cells enriched from blood (not recorded which). The chain joins TRBV18 to TRBJ1-6, and TRBD1 matches 7 of the central bases. The nucleotides are TGTGCCAGCTCACCGGGGACAGTTAATTCACCCCTCCACTTT. This yields the protein CASSPGTVNSPLHF.